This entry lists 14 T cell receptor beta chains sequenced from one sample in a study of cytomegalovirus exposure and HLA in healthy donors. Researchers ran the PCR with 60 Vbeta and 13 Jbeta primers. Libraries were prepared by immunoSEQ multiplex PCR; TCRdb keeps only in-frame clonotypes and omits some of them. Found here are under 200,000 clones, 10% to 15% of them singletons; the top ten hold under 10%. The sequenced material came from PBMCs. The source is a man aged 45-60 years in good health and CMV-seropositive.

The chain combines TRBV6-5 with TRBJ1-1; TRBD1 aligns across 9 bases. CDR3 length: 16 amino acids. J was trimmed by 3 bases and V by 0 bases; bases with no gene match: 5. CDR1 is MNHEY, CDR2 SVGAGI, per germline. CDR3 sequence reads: CASSYSLRQGDTEAFF. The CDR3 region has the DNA TGTGCCAGCAGTTACTCACTTCGACAGGGGGACACTGAAGCTTTCTTT.

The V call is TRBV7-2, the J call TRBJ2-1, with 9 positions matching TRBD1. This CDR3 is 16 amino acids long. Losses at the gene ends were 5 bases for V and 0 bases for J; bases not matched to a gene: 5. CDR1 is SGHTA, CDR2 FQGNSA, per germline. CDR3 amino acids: CASSRGTGSSYNEQFF. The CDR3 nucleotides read TGTGCCAGCAGCAGGGGGACAGGGAGCTCCTACAATGAGCAGTTCTTC.

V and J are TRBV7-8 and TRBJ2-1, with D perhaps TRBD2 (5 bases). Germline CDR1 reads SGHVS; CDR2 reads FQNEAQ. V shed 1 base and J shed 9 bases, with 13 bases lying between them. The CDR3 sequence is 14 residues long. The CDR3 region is CASSLGGSVGEQFF. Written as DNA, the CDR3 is TGTGCCAGCAGCTTAGGGGGTAGCGTAGGTGAGCAGTTCTTC. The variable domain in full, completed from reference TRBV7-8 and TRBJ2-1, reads GAGVSQSPRYKVAKRGQDVALRCDPISGHVSLFWYQQALGQGPEFLTYFQNEAQLDKSGLPSDRFFAERPEGSVSTLKIQRTQQEDSAVYLCASSLGGSVGEQFFGPGTRLTVL.

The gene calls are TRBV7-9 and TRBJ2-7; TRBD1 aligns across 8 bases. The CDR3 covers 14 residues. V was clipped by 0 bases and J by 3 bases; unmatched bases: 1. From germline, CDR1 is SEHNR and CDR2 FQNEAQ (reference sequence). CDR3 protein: CASSLAGTGYEQYV. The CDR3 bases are TGTGCCAGCAGCTTAGCCGGGACAGGCTACGAGCAGTACGTC.

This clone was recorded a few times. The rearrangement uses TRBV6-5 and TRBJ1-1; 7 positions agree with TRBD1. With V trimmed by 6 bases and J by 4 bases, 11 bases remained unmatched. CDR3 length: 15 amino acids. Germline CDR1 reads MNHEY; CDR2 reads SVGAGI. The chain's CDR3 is CASRETGVLSTEAFF. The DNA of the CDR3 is TGTGCCAGCAGGGAAACAGGGGTCCTGAGCACTGAAGCTTTCTTT.

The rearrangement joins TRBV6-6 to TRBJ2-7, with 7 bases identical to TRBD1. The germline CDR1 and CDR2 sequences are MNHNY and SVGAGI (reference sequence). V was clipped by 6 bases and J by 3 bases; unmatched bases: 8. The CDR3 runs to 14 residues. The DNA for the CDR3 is TGTGCCAGCAGCAACGGATACAGGGGCTACGAGCAGTACGTC. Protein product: CASSNGYRGYEQYV.

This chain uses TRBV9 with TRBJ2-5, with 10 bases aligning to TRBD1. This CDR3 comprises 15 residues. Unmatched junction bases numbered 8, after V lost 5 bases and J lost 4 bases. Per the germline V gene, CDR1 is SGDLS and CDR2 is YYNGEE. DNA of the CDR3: TGTGCCAGCAGTCCGGACAGGGGGTTAGGAGAGACCCAGTACTTC. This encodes CASSPDRGLGETQYF.

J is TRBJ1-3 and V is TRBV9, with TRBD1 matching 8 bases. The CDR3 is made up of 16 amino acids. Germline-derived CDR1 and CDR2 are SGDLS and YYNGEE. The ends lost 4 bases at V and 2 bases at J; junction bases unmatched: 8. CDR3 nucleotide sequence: TGTGCCAGCAGCACCTCAGGGGGCGAGGCTGGAAACACCATATATTTT. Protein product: CASSTSGGEAGNTIYF.

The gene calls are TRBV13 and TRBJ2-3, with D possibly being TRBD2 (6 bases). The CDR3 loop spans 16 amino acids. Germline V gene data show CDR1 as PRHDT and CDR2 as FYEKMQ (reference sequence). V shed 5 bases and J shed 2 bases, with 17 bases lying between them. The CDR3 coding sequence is TGTGCCAGCAGCCTGCGACTAGGCGGCCCCACAGATACGCAGTATTTT. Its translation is CASSLRLGGPTDTQYF.

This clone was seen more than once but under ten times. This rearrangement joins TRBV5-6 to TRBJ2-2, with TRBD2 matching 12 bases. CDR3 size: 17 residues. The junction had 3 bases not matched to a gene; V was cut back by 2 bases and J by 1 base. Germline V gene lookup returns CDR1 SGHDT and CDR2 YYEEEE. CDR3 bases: TGTGCCAGCAGCTTCTCACTAGCGGGGGGGAACACCGGGGAGCTGTTTTTT. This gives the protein CASSFSLAGGNTGELFF.

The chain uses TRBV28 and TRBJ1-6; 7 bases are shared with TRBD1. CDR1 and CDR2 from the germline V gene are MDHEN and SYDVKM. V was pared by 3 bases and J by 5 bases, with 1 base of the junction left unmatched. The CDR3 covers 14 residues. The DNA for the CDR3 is TGTGCCAGCAGTTTTGGGACAGATAATTCACCCCTCCACTTT. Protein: CASSFGTDNSPLHF. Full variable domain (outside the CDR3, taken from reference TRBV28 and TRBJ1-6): DVKVTQSSRYLVKRTGEKVFLECVQDMDHENMFWYRQDPGLGLRLIYFSYDVKMKEKGDIPEGYSVSREKKERFSLILESASTNQTSMYLCASSFGTDNSPLHFGNGTRLTVT.

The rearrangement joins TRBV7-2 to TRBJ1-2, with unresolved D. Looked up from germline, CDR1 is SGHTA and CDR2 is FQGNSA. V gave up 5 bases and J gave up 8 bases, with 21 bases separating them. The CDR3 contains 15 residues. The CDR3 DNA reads TGTGCCAGCAGCCGACAAAACTTCCAGTCCCACGGCTACACCTTC. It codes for CASSRQNFQSHGYTF.

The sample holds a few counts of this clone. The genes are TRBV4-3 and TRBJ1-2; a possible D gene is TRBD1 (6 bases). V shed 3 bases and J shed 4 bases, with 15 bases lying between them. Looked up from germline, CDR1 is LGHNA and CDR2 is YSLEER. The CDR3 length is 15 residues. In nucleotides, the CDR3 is TGCGCCAGCAGCCAGGGCCCAGGGACACCCTATGGCTACACCTTC. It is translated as CASSQGPGTPYGYTF.

CDR3 region: CASSYYRGSAAEAFF. CDR3 coding DNA: TGTGCCAGCAGTTACTACAGGGGCAGCGCCGCTGAAGCTTTCTTT. This rearrangement joins TRBV6-6 to TRBJ1-1; 7 nucleotides agree with TRBD1. CDR3 length: 15 amino acids. The V and J ends lost 1 base and 6 bases, in that order; junction bases with no gene match: 8. CDR1 is MNHNY, CDR2 SVGAGI, per germline (reference sequence).